Listed below are T cell receptor beta chains from one sample, sequenced in a study of blood T cell repertoires in COVID-19. Generated by immunoSEQ multiplex PCR, the TCRdb table keeps only in-frame clones and is missing some. This table holds about 220,000 clones, 60% to 85% found once. Sequenced sample: peripheral blood. The receptors originated from a woman in her seventies with acute or convalescent COVID-19. Each CDR3 is given with its conserved first and last residue. The D gene is left open where the match is weak. Size values are once, few and many counts, or a class for expanded clones, and some rows have none.

clone size,D gene,V gene,J gene,CDR3 protein,CDR3 DNA
NA,TRBD1,TRBV5-1,TRBJ1-3,CASSLGAGTGRITIYF,TGCGCCAGCAGCTTGGGAGCCGGGACAGGGAGGATCACCATATATTTT
NA,TRBD1,TRBV7-2,TRBJ1-1,CASSRDRNTEAFF,TGTGCCAGCAGCCGGGACAGGAACACTGAAGCTTTCTTT
few,NA,TRBV7-7,TRBJ1-2,CASSWTPQGKGYGYTF,TGTGCCAGCAGCTGGACCCCCCAGGGAAAAGGCTATGGCTACACCTTC
NA,TRBD1,TRBV6-5,TRBJ1-2,CASSYPTQQGTGYTF,TGTGCCAGCAGTTACCCAACCCAACAGGGGACGGGCTACACCTTC
NA,TRBD1,TRBV25-1,TRBJ2-2,CASSRQGAGTGELFF,TGTGCCAGCAGTAGGCAGGGGGCGGGCACCGGGGAGCTGTTTTTT
NA,NA,TRBV10-2,TRBJ2-2,CASSESRAGELFF,TGCGCCAGCAGTGAGAGCCGGGCCGGGGAGCTGTTTTTT
NA,TRBD1,TRBV9,TRBJ1-1,CASGQGQTEAFF,TGTGCCAGCGGACAGGGTCAGACTGAAGCTTTCTTT
NA,TRBD2,TRBV5-1,TRBJ2-1,CASSFRTSGGADEQFF,TGCGCCAGCAGCTTCCGGACTAGCGGGGGGGCCGATGAGCAGTTCTTC
NA,TRBD1,TRBV4-3,TRBJ2-7,CASSSPGQGIYEQYF,TGCGCCAGCAGCTCTCCGGGACAGGGGATCTACGAGCAGTACTTC
NA,NA,TRBV18,TRBJ2-1,CASSPGVVGGKYCFF,TGTGCCAGCTCACCAGGTGTGGTGGGCGGGAAGTATTGCTTCTTC
NA,NA,TRBV19,TRBJ2-2,CASSPHWTVSTGELFF,TGTGCCAGTAGTCCCCACTGGACAGTCTCGACCGGGGAGCTGTTTTTT
NA,TRBD1,TRBV9,TRBJ2-3,CASSTGQGAGDTQYF,TGTGCCAGCAGCACGGGACAGGGGGCCGGAGATACGCAGTATTTT
NA,NA,TRBV6-5,TRBJ2-7,CASTQGLTGTYEQYF,TGTGCCAGCACCCAAGGCCTGACGGGAACCTACGAGCAGTACTTC
NA,NA,TRBV5-1,TRBJ1-6,CASTLWGEEDSPLHF,TGCGCCAGCACTCTTTGGGGAGAGGAAGATTCACCCCTCCACTTT
NA,TRBD1,TRBV5-1,TRBJ1-4,CASPGQLNEKLFF,TGCGCCAGCCCGGGACAGCTAAATGAAAAACTGTTTTTT
NA,NA,TRBV3-1/TRBV3-2,TRBJ1-5,CASSQGPNQPQHF,TGTGCCAGCAGCCAAGGTCCTAATCAGCCCCAGCATTTT
once,NA,TRBV12-5,TRBJ2-1,CASALRGASSYNEQFF,TGTGCTAGTGCCCTCCGGGGGGCTAGCTCCTACAATGAGCAGTTCTTC
NA,TRBD2,TRBV24-1,TRBJ2-1,CATSDNSGGNNEQFF,TGTGCCACCAGTGACAACAGCGGGGGAAACAATGAGCAGTTCTTC
NA,TRBD1,TRBV18,TRBJ1-2,CASSSTGEFGYTF,TGTGCCAGCTCGTCAACAGGGGAGTTTGGCTACACCTTC
NA,NA,TRBV3-1/TRBV3-2,TRBJ2-2,CASSQDGRAGELFF,TGTGCCAGCAGCCAAGATGGGCGCGCCGGGGAGCTGTTTTTT
NA,TRBD2,TRBV30,TRBJ2-7,CAWSVPRSGGAGEQYF,TGTGCCTGGAGTGTACCCCGCAGCGGGGGGGCCGGCGAGCAGTACTTC
NA,TRBD2,TRBV10-3,TRBJ2-2,CAIRSGGYGTGELFF,TGTGCCATCAGAAGCGGGGGGTACGGCACCGGGGAGCTGTTTTTT
few,NA,TRBV5-1,TRBJ1-3,CASSASGTPSGNTIYF,TGCGCCAGCAGCGCCTCCGGGACACCGTCCGGAAACACCATATATTTT
NA,NA,TRBV6-5,TRBJ1-1,CASSWDRDKQTEAFF,TGTGCCAGCAGTTGGGACCGGGACAAGCAGACTGAAGCTTTCTTT
NA,NA,TRBV15,TRBJ1-1,CATSVRLTNTEAFF,TGTGCCACCAGCGTCAGGTTGACGAACACTGAAGCTTTCTTT
NA,NA,TRBV2,TRBJ2-5,CASSDVARETQYF,TGTGCCAGCAGTGACGTGGCTAGAGAGACCCAGTACTTC
NA,TRBD2,TRBV5-1,TRBJ2-1,CASSTWEGRNEQFF,TGCGCCAGCAGCACCTGGGAGGGACGAAATGAGCAGTTCTTC
NA,TRBD2,TRBV15,TRBJ2-6,CATSRGAGDSGANVLTF,TGTGCCACCAGCAGAGGAGCGGGGGACTCTGGGGCCAACGTCCTGACTTTC
NA,TRBD2,TRBV7-2,TRBJ2-2,CASSFGTNPYTGELFF,TGTGCCAGCAGCTTCGGGACTAATCCTTACACCGGGGAGCTGTTTTTT
NA,NA,TRBV7-2,TRBJ1-5,CASSKEGGQPQHF,TGTGCCAGCTCAAAGGAGGGAGGTCAGCCCCAGCATTTT
NA,NA,TRBV5-1,TRBJ1-2,CASSPEQGSGYTF,TGCGCCAGCAGCCCGGAGCAGGGTAGTGGCTACACCTTC
NA,NA,TRBV19,TRBJ1-5,CASSIGGGYSNQPQHF,TGTGCCAGTAGTATCGGAGGCGGGTATAGCAATCAGCCCCAGCATTTT
NA,NA,TRBV21-1,TRBJ1-5,CASSKASGTGGFNQPQHF,TGTGCCAGCAGCAAAGCGTCCGGGACAGGGGGTTTCAATCAGCCCCAGCATTTT
NA,NA,TRBV20-1,TRBJ1-2,CSASFAGDYGYTF,TGCAGTGCTAGTTTCGCCGGGGACTATGGCTACACCTTC
NA,TRBD2,TRBV7-2,TRBJ2-7,CASSLVPTSGGYEQYF,TGTGCCAGCAGCTTAGTCCCTACTAGCGGGGGCTACGAGCAGTACTTC
NA,NA,TRBV7-2,TRBJ2-7,CASFLGGAGAYEQYF,TGTGCCAGCTTCCTTGGGGGCGCGGGGGCCTACGAGCAGTACTTC
NA,TRBD2,TRBV7-2,TRBJ2-1,CASSLGWSGGNNEQFF,TGTGCCAGCAGCTTAGGTTGGAGCGGGGGGAACAATGAGCAGTTCTTC
NA,NA,TRBV12-3/TRBV12-4,TRBJ1-1,CASSFMGGTEAFF,TGTGCCAGCAGTTTTATGGGGGGCACTGAAGCTTTCTTT
NA,TRBD1,TRBV27,TRBJ2-5,CASSKPGTEQETQYF,TGTGCCAGCAGTAAACCCGGGACAGAGCAAGAGACCCAGTACTTC
NA,TRBD2,TRBV6-5,TRBJ2-7,CASSSSGGSYEQYF,TGTGCCAGCAGTTCCAGCGGGGGATCCTACGAGCAGTACTTC
NA,TRBD1,TRBV30,TRBJ1-2,CAWSRQGSGGYTF,TGTGCCTGGAGTAGACAGGGATCAGGCGGCTACACCTTC
NA,TRBD2,TRBV7-3,TRBJ2-5,CASGNGGTETQYF,TGTGCCAGCGGGAACGGGGGGACAGAGACCCAGTACTTC
NA,NA,TRBV2,TRBJ2-4,CASSSDFLAKNIQYF,TGTGCCAGCAGTTCCGACTTCCTAGCCAAAAACATTCAGTACTTC
few,NA,TRBV19,TRBJ1-1,CASSIDPTGNTEAFF,TGTGCCAGTAGTATAGACCCAACAGGGAACACTGAAGCTTTCTTT
NA,NA,TRBV4-3,TRBJ2-1,CASSQDLTEQFF,TGCGCCAGCAGCCAAGATCTAACCGAGCAGTTCTTC
NA,NA,TRBV7-8,TRBJ1-3,CASSLAAISGNTIYF,TGTGCCAGCAGCTTAGCAGCGATCTCTGGAAACACCATATATTTT
once,NA,TRBV14,TRBJ1-5,CASSQDHNQPQHF,TGTGCCAGCAGCCAAGATCACAATCAGCCCCAGCATTTT
NA,TRBD2,TRBV3-1/TRBV3-2,TRBJ2-5,CASSHRGGQETQYF,TGTGCCAGCAGCCACCGGGGGGGGCAAGAGACCCAGTACTTC
NA,TRBD1,TRBV24-1,TRBJ2-3,CATSDPTGADTDTQYF,TGTGCCACCAGTGATCCGACAGGGGCTGACACAGATACGCAGTATTTT
NA,NA,TRBV4-2,TRBJ2-7,CASSLSYEQYF,TGTGCCAGCAGCCTGAGCTACGAGCAGTACTTC